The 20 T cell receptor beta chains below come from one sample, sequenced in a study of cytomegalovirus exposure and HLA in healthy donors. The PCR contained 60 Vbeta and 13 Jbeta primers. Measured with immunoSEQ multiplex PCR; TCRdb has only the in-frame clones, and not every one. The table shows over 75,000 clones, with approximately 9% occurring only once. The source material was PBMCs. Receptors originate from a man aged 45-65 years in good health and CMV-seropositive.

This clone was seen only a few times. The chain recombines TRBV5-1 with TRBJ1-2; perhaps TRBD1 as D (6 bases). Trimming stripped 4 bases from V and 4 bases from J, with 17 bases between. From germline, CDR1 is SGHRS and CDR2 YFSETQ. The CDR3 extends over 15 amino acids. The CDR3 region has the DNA TGCGCCAGCAGCCCGGACACGACAGGAATCTATGGCTACACCTTC. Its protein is CASSPDTTGIYGYTF.

The CDR3 here is CASSSGLDSEQFF. The CDR3 DNA reads TGTGCCAGCAGCTCGGGACTAGATAGTGAGCAGTTCTTC. The chain links TRBV7-3 to TRBJ2-1; the match to TRBD2 covers 8 bases. The length of the CDR3 is 13 residues. Germline CDR1 reads SGHTA; CDR2 reads FQGTGA. V shed 4 bases and J 9 bases; nucleotides not matched to a gene: 5.

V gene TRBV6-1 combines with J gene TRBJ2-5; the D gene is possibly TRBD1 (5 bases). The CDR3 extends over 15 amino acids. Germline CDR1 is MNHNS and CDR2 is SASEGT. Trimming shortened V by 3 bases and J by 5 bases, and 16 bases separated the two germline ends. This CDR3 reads CASSEQAGISETQYF. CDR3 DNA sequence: TGTGCCAGCAGTGAGCAAGCAGGGATTTCGGAGACCCAGTACTTC.

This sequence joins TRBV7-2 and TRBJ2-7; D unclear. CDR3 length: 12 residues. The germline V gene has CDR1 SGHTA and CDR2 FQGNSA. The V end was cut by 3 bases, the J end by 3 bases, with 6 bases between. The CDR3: CASSFMFYEQYF. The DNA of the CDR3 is TGTGCCAGCAGCTTTATGTTCTACGAGCAGTACTTC.

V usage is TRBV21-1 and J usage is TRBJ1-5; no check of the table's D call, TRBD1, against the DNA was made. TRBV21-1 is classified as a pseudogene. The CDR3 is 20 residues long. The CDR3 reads CASSTSGILPLKAFNQPQHF. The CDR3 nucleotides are TGTGCCAGCAGCACGTCAGGGATCCTCCCCTTGAAAGCGTTCAATCAGCCCCAGCATTTT.

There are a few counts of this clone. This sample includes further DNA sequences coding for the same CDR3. The CDR3 DNA follows: TGTGCCAGCAGTTTCAAGTCAGGGGGATACGAGCAGTACTTC. Its translation: CASSFKSGGYEQYF. The chain uses TRBV27 and TRBJ2-7; 7 nucleotides match TRBD1. The junction had 6 bases not matched to a gene; V was cut back by 3 bases and J by 4 bases. CDR1 MNHEY and CDR2 SMNVEV come from the germline V gene (reference sequence). The CDR3 totals 14 residues.

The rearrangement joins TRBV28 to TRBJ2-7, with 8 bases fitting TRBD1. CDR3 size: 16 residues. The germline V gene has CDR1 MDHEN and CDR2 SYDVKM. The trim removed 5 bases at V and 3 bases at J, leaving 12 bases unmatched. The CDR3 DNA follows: TGTGCCAGCAGTCCCTCGGGCAGGGGGCTAATCTACGAGCAGTACTTC. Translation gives CASSPSGRGLIYEQYF.

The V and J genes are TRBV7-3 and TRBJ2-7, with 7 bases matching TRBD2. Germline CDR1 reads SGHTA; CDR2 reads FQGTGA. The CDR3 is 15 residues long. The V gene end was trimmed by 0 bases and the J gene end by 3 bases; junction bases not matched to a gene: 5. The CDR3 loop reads CASSLTGGSGYEQYF. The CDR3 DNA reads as TGTGCCAGCAGCTTAACCGGCGGGAGCGGCTACGAGCAGTACTTC. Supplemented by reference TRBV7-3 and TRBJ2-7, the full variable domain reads GAGVSQTPSNKVTEKGKYVELRCDPISGHTALYWYRQSLGQGPEFLIYFQGTGAADDSGLPNDRFFAVRPEGSVSTLKIQRTERGDSAVYLCASSLTGGSGYEQYFGPGTRLTVT.

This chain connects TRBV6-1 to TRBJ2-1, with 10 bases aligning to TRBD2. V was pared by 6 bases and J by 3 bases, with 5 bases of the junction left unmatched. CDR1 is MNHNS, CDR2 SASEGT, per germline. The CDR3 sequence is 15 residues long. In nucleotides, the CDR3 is TGTGCCAGCAGAGGACTAGCGGACAACTACAATGAGCAGTTCTTC. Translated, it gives CASRGLADNYNEQFF.

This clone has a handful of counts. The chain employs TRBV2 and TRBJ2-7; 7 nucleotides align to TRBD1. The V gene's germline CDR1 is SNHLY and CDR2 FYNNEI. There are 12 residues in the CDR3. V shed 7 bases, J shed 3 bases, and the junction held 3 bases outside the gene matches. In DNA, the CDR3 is TGTGCCAGCAAGACAGGGAACTACGAGCAGTACTTC. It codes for CASKTGNYEQYF.

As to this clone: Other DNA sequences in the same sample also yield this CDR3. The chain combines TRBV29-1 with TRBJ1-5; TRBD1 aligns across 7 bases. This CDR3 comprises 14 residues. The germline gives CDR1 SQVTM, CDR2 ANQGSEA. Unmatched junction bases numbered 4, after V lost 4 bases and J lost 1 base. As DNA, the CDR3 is TGCAGCGTTGCGGGACAGTCCAGCAATCAGCCCCAGCATTTT. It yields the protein CSVAGQSSNQPQHF.

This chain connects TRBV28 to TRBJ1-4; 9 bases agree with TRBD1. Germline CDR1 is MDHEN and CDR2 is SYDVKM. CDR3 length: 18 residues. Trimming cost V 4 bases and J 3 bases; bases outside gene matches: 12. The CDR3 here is CASSSSRDRVRANEKLFF. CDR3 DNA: TGTGCCAGCAGTTCCAGCCGGGACAGGGTTCGGGCTAATGAAAAACTGTTTTTT.

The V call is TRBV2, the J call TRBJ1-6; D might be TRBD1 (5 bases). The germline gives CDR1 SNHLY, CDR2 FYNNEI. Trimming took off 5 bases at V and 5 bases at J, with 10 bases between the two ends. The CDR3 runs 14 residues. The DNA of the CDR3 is TGTGCCAGCAGTCGCGGACAAGATAATTCACCCCTCCACTTT. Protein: CASSRGQDNSPLHF. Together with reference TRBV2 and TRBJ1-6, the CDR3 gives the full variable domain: EPEVTQTPSHQVTQMGQEVILRCVPISNHLYFYWYRQILGQKVEFLVSFYNNEISEKSEIFDDQFSVERPDGSNFTLKIRSTKLEDSAMYFCASSRGQDNSPLHFGNGTRLTVT.

CDR3 loop: CASTHRGRNEKLFF. The CDR3 nucleotides read TGTGCCAGCACCCACAGGGGACGGAATGAAAAACTGTTTTTT. J is TRBJ1-4 and V is TRBV6-5; TRBD1 aligns across 7 bases. Germline-derived CDR1 and CDR2 are MNHEY and SVGAGI. Trimming cost V 7 bases and J 5 bases; bases outside gene matches: 7. CDR3 length equals 14 residues.

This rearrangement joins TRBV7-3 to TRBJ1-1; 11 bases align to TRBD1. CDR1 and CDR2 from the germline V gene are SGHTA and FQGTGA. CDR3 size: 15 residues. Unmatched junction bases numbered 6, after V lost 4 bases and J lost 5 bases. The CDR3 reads CASSSTGTGGTEAFF. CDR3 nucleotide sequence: TGTGCCAGCAGCTCCACCGGGACAGGGGGTACTGAAGCTTTCTTT.

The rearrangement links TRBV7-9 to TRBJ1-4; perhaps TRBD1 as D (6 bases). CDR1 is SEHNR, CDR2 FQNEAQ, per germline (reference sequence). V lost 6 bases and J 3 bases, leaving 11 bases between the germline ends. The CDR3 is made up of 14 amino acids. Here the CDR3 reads CASSSQGSNEKLFF. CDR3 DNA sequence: TGTGCCAGCAGTTCTCAGGGGTCTAATGAAAAACTGTTTTTT.

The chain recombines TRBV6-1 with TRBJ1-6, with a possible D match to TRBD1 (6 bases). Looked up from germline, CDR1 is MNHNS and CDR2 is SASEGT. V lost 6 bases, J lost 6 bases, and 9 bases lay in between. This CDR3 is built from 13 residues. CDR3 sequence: CASRDSVNSPLHF. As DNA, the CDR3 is TGTGCCAGCAGGGACAGCGTTAATTCACCCCTCCACTTT.

Here the CDR3 reads CASSSNRGSGNTIYF. CDR3 in DNA: TGTGCCAGCAGCAGCAACAGGGGATCTGGAAACACCATATATTTT. The V and J genes are TRBV7-6 and TRBJ1-3, with 7 bases fitting TRBD1. The CDR3 is made up of 15 amino acids. V was pared by 5 bases and J by 1 base, with 5 bases of the junction left unmatched. In germline, CDR1 is SGHVS, CDR2 FNYEAQ.

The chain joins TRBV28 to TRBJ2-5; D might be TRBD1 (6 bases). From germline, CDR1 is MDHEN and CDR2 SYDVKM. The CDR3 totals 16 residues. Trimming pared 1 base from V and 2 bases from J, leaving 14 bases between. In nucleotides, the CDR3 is TGTGCCAGCAGTTTATTTGGGGACACGTCTCAAGAGACCCAGTACTTC. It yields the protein CASSLFGDTSQETQYF.

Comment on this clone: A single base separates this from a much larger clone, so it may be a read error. In DNA form, the CDR3 reads TGTGCCAGCAGCGACGGGTACGAGCAGTACTTC. This codes for CASSDGYEQYF. This sequence joins TRBV7-3 and TRBJ2-7; no definite D call. This CDR3 has 11 amino acids. The V end was cut by 5 bases, the J end by 4 bases, with 6 bases between. Germline loops: CDR1 SGHTA, CDR2 FQGTGA.